This T cell receptor beta chain was captured by sequencing in a study of cytomegalovirus exposure and HLA in healthy donors. The PCR had 60 Vbeta and 13 Jbeta primers. The repertoire was sequenced with immunoSEQ multiplex PCR; TCRdb's copy has only in-frame clones and lacks some. The sample lists under 150,000 clones, about three quarters occurring once. Worth noting for this clone: Its antigen remains unknown.

V was cut by 3 bases and J by 4 bases, with 15 bases left in between. This CDR3 contains 15 residues. Germline V lookup: CDR1 KGHSH, CDR2 LQKENI. Study-level results: CMV serostatus was the only immune exposure information that was available. Later work associated approximately 17,000 TCR beta sequences with HLA alleles at 0.05 false discovery rate. Likely technical artifact: a cluster of highly shared sequence variants.

Material: PBMCs. The chain is built from TRBV18 and TRBJ1-1, with TRBD1 as a possible D gene (6 bases). The clonotype comes from a woman aged 18-35 years in good health and CMV-seronegative. CDR3 nucleotide sequence: TGTGCCAGCTCACCGGGCCAGGGGAGGGTCACTGAAGCTTTCTTT. It yields the protein CASSPGQGRVTEAFF.